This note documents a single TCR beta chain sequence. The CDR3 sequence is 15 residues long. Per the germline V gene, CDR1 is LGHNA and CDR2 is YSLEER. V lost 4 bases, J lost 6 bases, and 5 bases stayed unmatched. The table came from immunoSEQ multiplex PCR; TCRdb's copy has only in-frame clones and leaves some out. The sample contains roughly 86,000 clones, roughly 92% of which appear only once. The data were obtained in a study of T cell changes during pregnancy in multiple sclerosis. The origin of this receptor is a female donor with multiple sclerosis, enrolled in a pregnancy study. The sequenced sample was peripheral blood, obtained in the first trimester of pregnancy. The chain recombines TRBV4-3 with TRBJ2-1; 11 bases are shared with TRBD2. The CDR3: CASSRTSGSLNEQFF. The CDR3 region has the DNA TGCGCCAGCAGCCGAACTAGCGGGAGTCTCAATGAGCAGTTCTTC.